This T cell receptor beta chain was retrieved from a study of OX40 agonist ivuxolimab in advanced cancers. Generated by immunoSEQ multiplex PCR, the TCRdb table keeps only in-frame clones and is missing some. Of around 40,000 clones in the sample, less than 90% were seen once. The material was CD4+ or CD8+ T cells sorted from blood, obtained in a trial of the OX40 agonist ivuxolimab. This clonotype was obtained from an adult with an advanced solid tumor such as melanoma, head and neck, liver or kidney cancer.

CDR3 loop: CASSGDRGLNQPQHF. The CDR3 DNA sequence: TGTGCCAGCAGTGGGGACAGGGGGCTTAATCAGCCCCAGCATTTT. The V call is TRBV6-5, the J call TRBJ1-5; 12 nucleotides align to TRBD1. Germline CDR1 reads MNHEY; CDR2 reads SVGAGI. The CDR3 is 15 residues long. V lost 5 bases, J lost 4 bases, and 3 bases stayed unmatched.